The rows below give T cell receptor beta chains drawn from one sample of a study of T cell responses to AZD1222 COVID-19 vaccine. The data were produced by immunoSEQ multiplex PCR, yet TCRdb's version contains in-frame clones alone and is incomplete. The sample includes roughly 140,000 clones, 90% seen only once; the top ten take 1.8%. Here the sequenced sample was peripheral blood, taken on day 0 of AZD1222 vaccination. Receptor source: an adult in good health. CDR3s include the opening cysteine and the closing phenylalanine or tryptophan. Each record gives: clone size, J gene, V gene, D gene, CDR3 DNA, CDR3 protein. The D gene is left open where the match is weak. Clone size, where shown, is once, few, many, or a class for clones that have expanded.

clone size: NA; J gene: TRBJ2-1; V gene: TRBV7-2; D gene: TRBD2; CDR3 DNA: TGTGCCAGCAGCCAGCCGTTTAGCGGGAGGACCTACAATGAGCAGTTCTTC; CDR3 protein: CASSQPFSGRTYNEQFF
clone size: NA; J gene: TRBJ2-3; V gene: TRBV18; D gene: NA; CDR3 DNA: TGTGCCAGCTCACCACCGCAGGGGACCACAGATACGCAGTATTTT; CDR3 protein: CASSPPQGTTDTQYF
clone size: NA; J gene: TRBJ2-1; V gene: TRBV7-9; D gene: NA; CDR3 DNA: TGTGCCAGCAGCTTAACTAGTTCCTACAATGAGCAGTTCTTC; CDR3 protein: CASSLTSSYNEQFF
clone size: NA; J gene: TRBJ1-4; V gene: TRBV28; D gene: NA; CDR3 DNA: TGTGCCAGCAGTTTGGGGGTCAAGGGTGAAAAACTGTTTTTT; CDR3 protein: CASSLGVKGEKLFF
clone size: NA; J gene: TRBJ2-5; V gene: TRBV5-5; D gene: NA; CDR3 DNA: TGTGCCAGCAGCCAACGCCCGGAGGAGACCCAGTACTTC; CDR3 protein: CASSQRPEETQYF
clone size: NA; J gene: TRBJ1-1; V gene: TRBV7-9; D gene: TRBD1; CDR3 DNA: TGTGCCAGCAGCCCCGGACAGGGTGAAGCTTTCTTT; CDR3 protein: CASSPGQGEAFF
clone size: once; J gene: TRBJ1-6; V gene: TRBV10-3; D gene: NA; CDR3 DNA: TGTGCCATCAGTGAGTCGATAGGTTTCCCAAAGGGCTTT; CDR3 protein: CAISESIGFPKGF
clone size: NA; J gene: TRBJ2-1; V gene: TRBV5-5; D gene: TRBD2; CDR3 DNA: TGTGCCAGCAGATCGGGGAGGGGTGAGCAGTTCTTC; CDR3 protein: CASRSGRGEQFF
clone size: NA; J gene: TRBJ2-1; V gene: TRBV19; D gene: TRBD1; CDR3 DNA: TGTGCCAGTAGGAGGGGACAGGGGGCGACCAATGAGCAGTTCTTC; CDR3 protein: CASRRGQGATNEQFF
clone size: NA; J gene: TRBJ1-2; V gene: TRBV5-1; D gene: TRBD1; CDR3 DNA: TGCGCCAGCAGCAGTGGGGACAGAGTATTGTATGGCTACACCTTC; CDR3 protein: CASSSGDRVLYGYTF
clone size: once; J gene: TRBJ2-7; V gene: TRBV28; D gene: NA; CDR3 DNA: TGTGCCAGCAGTTTCTTGGGCCCCCAATACGAGCAGTACTTC; CDR3 protein: CASSFLGPQYEQYF
clone size: NA; J gene: TRBJ2-1; V gene: TRBV7-2; D gene: NA; CDR3 DNA: TGTGCCAGCAGCTTAGATAATCGGGTCGGTGAGCAGTTCTTC; CDR3 protein: CASSLDNRVGEQFF
clone size: NA; J gene: TRBJ1-1; V gene: TRBV28; D gene: NA; CDR3 DNA: TGTGCCAGCAAGGACGCTTTATCGAGGGCTTTCTTT; CDR3 protein: CASKDALSRAFF
clone size: NA; J gene: TRBJ1-1; V gene: TRBV27; D gene: NA; CDR3 DNA: TGTGCCAGCAGTTATCCGGGCAGTCTGGGGTACACTGAAGCTTTCTTT; CDR3 protein: CASSYPGSLGYTEAFF
clone size: NA; J gene: TRBJ1-2; V gene: TRBV28; D gene: NA; CDR3 DNA: TGTGCCAGCAGTTCGTTCATATTGCGTGGTTCCTCTGCACATGGCTACACCTTC; CDR3 protein: CASSSFILRGSSAHGYTF